These T cell receptor beta chains were read from a single sample in a study of cytomegalovirus exposure and HLA in healthy donors. The table came from immunoSEQ multiplex PCR; TCRdb's copy has only in-frame clones and leaves some out. Here the sample spans 95,000 to 150,000 clones, approximately 72% being singletons. The sequenced material came from PBMCs. These receptors were taken from a man between 18 and 29 years old in good health and CMV-seronegative. The conserved cysteine and the conserved F or W are not part of the CDR3 here.

V	J	length	CDR3
TRBV30	TRBJ1-2	11	AWGARSNYGYT
TRBV11-2	TRBJ1-1	12	ASSLDRRNTEAF
TRBV28	TRBJ2-7	14	ASSLGGAGATYEQY
TRBV29-1	TRBJ1-2	11	SVEDPTGRGYT
TRBV6-1	TRBJ2-2	13	ASRGQGLGTGELF
TRBV10-1	TRBJ2-3	13	ASSDLSGRTDTQY
TRBV18	TRBJ2-7	12	ASSPGRASYEQY
TRBV2	TRBJ2-3	14	ASKEFSGGRADTQY
TRBV30	TRBJ1-2	11	AWSVGQGGGYT
TRBV4-2	TRBJ2-7	12	ASSQEVQGYEQY
TRBV10-3	TRBJ2-7	10	AISEQGYEQY
TRBV30	TRBJ1-1	11	AWSVIMNTEAF
TRBV27	TRBJ2-7	13	ASSPGLAGVREQY
TRBV9	TRBJ2-3	14	ASSIGTGGHQDTQY
TRBV4-2	TRBJ1-5	13	ASSQGTGSNQPQH
TRBV15	TRBJ1-5	14	ATSTYVTTGNQPQH
TRBV5-4	TRBJ2-1	14	ASSLGGQGAHNEQF
TRBV7-9	TRBJ2-1	13	ASSYRGLEFNEQF
TRBV19	TRBJ1-3	12	ASSIRGGGNTIY
TRBV18	TRBJ2-1	12	ASSPQSGASEQF
TRBV25-1	TRBJ2-5	12	ASSLHRDQETQY
TRBV10-2	TRBJ2-7	11	ASSTQGSYEQY
TRBV2	TRBJ2-3	9	ASSEPDTQY
TRBV15	TRBJ1-2	13	ATSKGPGESYGYT
TRBV5-8	TRBJ2-2	13	ASSLGDRVNGELF
TRBV7-6	TRBJ1-1	13	ASSSRTGGNTEAF
TRBV29-1	TRBJ2-5	13	SAGPGLAPQETQY
TRBV5-6	TRBJ2-1	10	ASSYTRSEQF
TRBV6-5	TRBJ1-1	13	ASSYYPQGGTEAF
TRBV10-2	TRBJ2-1	10	AIQGAPNEQF
TRBV5-6	TRBJ2-2	13	ASSPGQGSTGELF
TRBV4-2	TRBJ2-7	13	ASSQDLSGGGEQY
TRBV28	TRBJ1-1	11	ATGGWGGTEAF
TRBV7-9	TRBJ2-3	13	ASSLRGGSTDTQY
TRBV6-1	TRBJ1-6	14	ASSDRGTYYNSPLH
TRBV11-3	TRBJ2-3	14	ASSQGLARPTDTQY
TRBV5-6	TRBJ1-2	11	ASRSGGNYGYT
TRBV5-1	TRBJ2-2	12	ASVGTGNTGELF
TRBV14	TRBJ1-2	13	ASSQVGGLGYGYT
TRBV9	TRBJ2-7	12	ASSPTGGGYEQY
TRBV19	TRBJ1-2	11	ASIPRESYGYT